This entry concerns a single T cell receptor beta chain. Its antigen is undetermined. The germline and genes are mouse ones. Read data end 1 residue before the CDR3 end; the end is taken from the germline J gene. Method: immunoSEQ multiplex PCR; TCRdb's copy keeps in-frame clones and lacks some. The sample carries fewer than 3,500 clones, over 40% recorded once. This sample is part of a study of tissue T cells after allogeneic stem cell transplantation. Broader study findings: Limitations included a small, clinically heterogeneous cohort and limited sampling depth. Tissue-detected TCR repertoire was only partly captured by blood and spleen T cells.

Germline V gene sequence: CDR1 KGHTA, CDR2 FQNQQP. CDR3 size: 15 residues. The time point denotes: mouse harvest day 14 after allogeneic transplant. Each mouse received 10^7 T-cell-depleted marrow cells plus 10^6 splenic CD5+ T cells by tail vein. The rearrangement joins TRBV23 to TRBJ1-5; TRBD1, as called in the table, went unchecked against the DNA. Sequencing was done on a sample of lymph node tissue. The TCR originated in a female BALB/c mouse given C57BL/6 T cells with graft-versus-host disease after an allogeneic hematopoietic cell transplant. The CDR3 bases that were read are TGCTCCAGCAGTCAGCCGGGACATAACAACCAGGCTCCGCTT. Translating gives CSSSQPGHNNQAPL. The entire CDR3 is CSSSQPGHNNQAPLF.